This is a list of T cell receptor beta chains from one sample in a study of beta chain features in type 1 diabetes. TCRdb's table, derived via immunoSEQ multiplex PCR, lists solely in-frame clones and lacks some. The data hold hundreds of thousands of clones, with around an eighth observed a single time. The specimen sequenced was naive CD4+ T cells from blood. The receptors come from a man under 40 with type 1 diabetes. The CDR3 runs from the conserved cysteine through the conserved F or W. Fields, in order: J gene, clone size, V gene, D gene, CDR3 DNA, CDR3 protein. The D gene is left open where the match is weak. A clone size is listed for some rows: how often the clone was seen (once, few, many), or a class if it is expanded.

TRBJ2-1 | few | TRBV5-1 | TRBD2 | TGCGCCAGCAGCATCCCGACTAGCAACAATGAGCAGTTCTTC | CASSIPTSNNEQFF
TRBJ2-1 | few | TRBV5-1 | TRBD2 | TGCGCCAGCAGCTTGAGTCTAGCGGGGGGATACAATGAGCAGTTCTTC | CASSLSLAGGYNEQFF
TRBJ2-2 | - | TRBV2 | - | TGTGCCAGCAGTGCAAGGGGAAACACCGGGGAGCTGTTTTTT | CASSARGNTGELFF
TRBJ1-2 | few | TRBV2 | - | TGTGCCAGCGAGGAGGAAGCGCGCTACACCTTC | CASEEEARYTF
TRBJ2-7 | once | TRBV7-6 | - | TGTGCCAGCAGCTTACCGAGGGCGGCGCCGATCTACGAGCAGTACTTC | CASSLPRAAPIYEQYF
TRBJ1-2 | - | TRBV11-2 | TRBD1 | TGTGCCAGCAGCGCCTACGGGACAGCTAACTATGGCTACACCTTC | CASSAYGTANYGYTF
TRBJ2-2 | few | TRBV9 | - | TGTGCCAGCAGCTGGGGGGACCCTACCGGGGAGCTGTTTTTT | CASSWGDPTGELFF
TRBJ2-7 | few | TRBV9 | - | TGTGCCAGCAGCATTAGCGGAAACCCCTACGAGCAGTACTTC | CASSISGNPYEQYF
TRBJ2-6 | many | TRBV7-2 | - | TGTGCCAGCAGCTTAGCGCGTCTAGCTGGGGCCAACGTCCTGACTTTC | CASSLARLAGANVLTF
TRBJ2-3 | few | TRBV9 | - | TGTGCCAGCAGCGTTGAGGCCACAGATACGCAGTATTTT | CASSVEATDTQYF
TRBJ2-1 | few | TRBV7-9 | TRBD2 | TGTGCCAGCAGCTTAGAACTAGCGGGAGACAATGAGCAGTTCTTC | CASSLELAGDNEQFF
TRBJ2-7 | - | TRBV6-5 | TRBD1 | TGTGCCAGCAGTACGGGGACAGGGGCCTACGAGCAGTACTTC | CASSTGTGAYEQYF
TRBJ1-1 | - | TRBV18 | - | TGTGCCAGCTCACCGGGGCCGAACACTGAAGCTTTCTTT | CASSPGPNTEAFF
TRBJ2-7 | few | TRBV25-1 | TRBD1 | TGTGCCAGCGGAAAAACCGGGACAGGGGATGACGAGCAGTACTTC | CASGKTGTGDDEQYF
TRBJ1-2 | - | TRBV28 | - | TGTGCCAGCAAATTAAGGGGGAGATATGGCTACACCTTC | CASKLRGRYGYTF
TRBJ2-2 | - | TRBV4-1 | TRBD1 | TGCGCCAGCAGCCATTACGACAGGGAGAACACCGGGGAGCTGTTTTTT | CASSHYDRENTGELFF
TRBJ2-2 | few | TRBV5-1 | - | TGCGCCAGCAGCTTCGGCAGGCAGAACACCGGGGAGCTGTTTTTT | CASSFGRQNTGELFF
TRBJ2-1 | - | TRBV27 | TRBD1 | TGTGCCAGCAGTCCAAAGGGACAGGGGGGGAATGAGCAGTTCTTC | CASSPKGQGGNEQFF
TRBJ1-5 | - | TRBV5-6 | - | TGTGCCAGCAGTAGCGGAAGAGACAGATTTCTTTATAGCAATCAGCCCCAGCATTTT | CASSSGRDRFLYSNQPQHF
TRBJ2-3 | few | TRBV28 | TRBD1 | TGTGCCAGCAGTGACAGGGGCCTTGGCACAGATACGCAGTATTTT | CASSDRGLGTDTQYF
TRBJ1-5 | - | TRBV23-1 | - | TGCGCCAGCAGTCAGTGCTCCGGTCTGCATAGCAATCAGCCCCAGCATTTT | CASSQCSGLHSNQPQHF
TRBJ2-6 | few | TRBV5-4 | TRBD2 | TGTGCCAGCAGCCCGGGGGGTGCTGGGGCCAACGTCCTGACTTTC | CASSPGGAGANVLTF
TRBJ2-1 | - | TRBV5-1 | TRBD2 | TGCGCCAGCAGCTTGAATAGCGGGAATAGAAATGAGCAGTTCTTC | CASSLNSGNRNEQFF
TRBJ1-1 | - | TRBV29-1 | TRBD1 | TGCAGCGTTGGCGGACAGGGTGCCACTGAAGCTTTCTTT | CSVGGQGATEAFF
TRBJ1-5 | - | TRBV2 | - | TGTGCCAGCAGTCCACAAACGGGTCGACTGTTTAGCAATCAGCCCCAGCATTTT | CASSPQTGRLFSNQPQHF
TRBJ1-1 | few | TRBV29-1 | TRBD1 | TGCAGCTCAGGGGGAGGGAACACTGAAGCTTTCTTT | CSSGGGNTEAFF
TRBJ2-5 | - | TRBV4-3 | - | TGCGCCAGCGGAGGGCAGCTCCAAGAGACCCAGTACTTC | CASGGQLQETQYF
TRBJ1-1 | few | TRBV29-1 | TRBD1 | TGCAGTTCAGGGGGACAGTCGAACACTGAAGCTTTCTTT | CSSGGQSNTEAFF
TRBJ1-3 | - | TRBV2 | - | TGTGCCAGCAGCAGTGAATGGAGCTCTGGAAACACCATATATTTT | CASSSEWSSGNTIYF
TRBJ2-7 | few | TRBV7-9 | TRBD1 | TGTGCCAGCAGCTCCTCCGGGACAGGGGACGAGCAGTACTTC | CASSSSGTGDEQYF
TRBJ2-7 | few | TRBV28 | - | TGTGCCAGCAGTTTGCTTAGCGGCCATTCCTACGAGCAGTACTTC | CASSLLSGHSYEQYF
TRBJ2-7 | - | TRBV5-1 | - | TGCGCCAGCAGCTTCGGACTACCTGCCTACGAGCAGTACTTC | CASSFGLPAYEQYF
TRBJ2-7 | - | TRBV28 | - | TGTGCCAGCACGCCGGGAAGCTCCTACGAGCAGTACTTC | CASTPGSSYEQYF
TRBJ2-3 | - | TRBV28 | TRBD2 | TGTGCCAGCAGGACTAGCGGGAGTGTGAAGGATACGCAGTATTTT | CASRTSGSVKDTQYF
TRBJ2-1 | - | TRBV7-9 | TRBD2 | TGTGCCAGCAGCTGGAGCGGGGCTAGCTCCTACAATGAGCAGTTCTTC | CASSWSGASSYNEQFF
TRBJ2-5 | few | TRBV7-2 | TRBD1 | TGTGCCAGCAGCCAACCAACAGGGGATGAAGAGACCCAGTACTTC | CASSQPTGDEETQYF
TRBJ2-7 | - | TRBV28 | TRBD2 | TGTGCCAGCCGCATGAGCGGGGGTCGCTACGAGCAGTACTTC | CASRMSGGRYEQYF
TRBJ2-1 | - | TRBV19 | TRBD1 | TGTGCCAGTAGGCGGGACAGGTGGAGTGAGCAGTTCTTC | CASRRDRWSEQFF
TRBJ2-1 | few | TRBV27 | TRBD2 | TGTGCCAGCAGTTTATGGGCGGGAGAAAATGAGCAGTTCTTC | CASSLWAGENEQFF
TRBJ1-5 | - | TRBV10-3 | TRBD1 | TGTGCCATCAGGTCGGACAGGGGTGTAGACCAGCCCCAGCATTTT | CAIRSDRGVDQPQHF
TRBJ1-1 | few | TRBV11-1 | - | TGTGCCAGCAGCTTGAGTAAGAACACTGAAGCTTTCTTT | CASSLSKNTEAFF
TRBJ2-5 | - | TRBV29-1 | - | TGCAGCGTTGCTGAGGGTGCGGAGACCCAGTACTTC | CSVAEGAETQYF
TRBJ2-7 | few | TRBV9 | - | TGTGCCAGCAGCGTAGGCGTCTCCCCAAACTACGAGCAGTACTTC | CASSVGVSPNYEQYF
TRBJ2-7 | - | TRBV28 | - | TGTGCCAGCAGTCTGCTCCACAACGAGCAGTACTTC | CASSLLHNEQYF
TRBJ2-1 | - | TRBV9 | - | TGTGCCAGCAGCGTACAGGGAAATAACAATGAGCAGTTCTTC | CASSVQGNNNEQFF